Below are 18 T cell receptor beta chains sequenced from a single sample in a study of blood T cells in healthy people across ages (dated by TCRdb to between 2014 and 2016). The library was obtained by 5' RACE. For sequencing, an Illumina HiSeq 2500 was employed. The second PCR ran for roughly 6 to 11 cycles and used a J-beta primer mix along with a sample-barcoded 5' primer. TCRdb redid the processing of the public reads, applying fastp at Q25 and MiXCR, and retained in-frame beta chains. Each CDR3 protein gets just one entry, which takes the most common genes and DNA from the rows behind it. In this sample the table shows 1.5 million to 2 million distinct CDR3 sequences, about 32% of which occur a single time. Around 11% of the sample is in the top ten clones. Sequencing used blood. The receptors derive from a woman in her 30s in good health.

The chain has TRBV6-1 and TRBJ1-5; D call uncertain. The CDR3 has 14 amino acids. V was shortened by 4 bases and J by 0 bases, with 7 bases between the two germline ends. CDR1 is MNHNS and CDR2 is SASEGT in the germline V gene. The CDR3 sequence is CASSGLGSNQPQHF. CDR3 sequence (DNA): TGTGCCAGCAGTGGCCTTGGTAGCAATCAGCCCCAGCATTTT.

As for this clonotype: An end of the junction differs from the germline gene, which may be a read error. This chain uses TRBV29-1 with TRBJ2-5, with 9 bases that match TRBD1. The DNA end lines up better with TRBJ2-7; the J call may be wrong. Germline lookup yields CDR1 SQVTM and CDR2 ANQGSEA. This CDR3 has 13 residues. The CDR3 reads CSAERQGGHEQYF. CDR3 nucleotide sequence: TGCAGCGCTGAACGACAGGGGGGACACGAGCAGTACTTC.

This sequence joins TRBV5-1 and TRBJ2-7; D might be TRBD2 (6 bases). Trimming removed 4 bases at V and 3 bases at J, with 17 bases between. Looked up from germline, CDR1 is SGHRS and CDR2 is YFSETQ. CDR3 length: 15 residues. The CDR3 bases are TGCGCCAGCAGCCCCGACCGCGCGGGACTCTACGAGCAGTACGTC. It yields the protein CASSPDRAGLYEQYV.

The chain uses TRBV9 and TRBJ1-1, with TRBD1 matching over 8 bases. The CDR3 has 13 residues. With 0 bases clipped from V and 7 bases from J, the junction kept 2 bases outside the gene matches. From germline, CDR1 is SGDLS and CDR2 YYNGEE. The CDR3 DNA reads TGTGCCAGCAGCGTAGTCGGGACAGGTGAAGCTTTCTTT. Its translation: CASSVVGTGEAFF.

This clonotype was picked up a small number of times. V gene TRBV20-1 combines with J gene TRBJ1-1; 7 bases match TRBD1. J gave up 5 bases and V 0 bases, and 12 bases lay outside the gene matches. Germline V gives CDR1 DFQATT, CDR2 SNEGSKA (reference sequence). The CDR3 runs to 16 residues. Here the CDR3 reads CSARDLKTIQGTEAFF. In DNA form, the CDR3 reads TGCAGTGCTAGAGACCTCAAGACCATACAGGGGACTGAAGCTTTCTTT.

This clonotype was detected only a few times. CDR3 in amino acids: CASRPLGQGSEQFF. The CDR3 DNA follows: TGTGCCAGCAGACCCTTAGGACAGGGGAGTGAGCAGTTCTTC. V gene TRBV25-1 combines with J gene TRBJ2-1, with TRBD1 matching over 9 bases. V lost 6 bases and J lost 9; bases outside the gene matches: 9. The CDR3 is 14 amino acids. CDR1 is MGHDK and CDR2 is SYGVNS in the germline V gene.

This clonotype was recorded many times. The genes are TRBV29-1 and TRBJ2-3; either TRBD1 or TRBD2 may supply D (5 bases each). The CDR3 loop spans 11 amino acids. The V end lost 7 bases, the J end lost 3 bases, and 8 bases lay between the germline ends. Germline CDR1 is SQVTM and CDR2 is ANQGSEA. The CDR3 DNA is TGCAGCGCTGGGGGTACAGATACGCAGTATTTT. This encodes CSAGGTDTQYF.

This clonotype has just a few counts. The chain recombines TRBV27 with TRBJ2-7, with no clear D. The CDR3 is 13 residues long. Trimming took 4 bases from V and 6 from J, leaving 13 bases between them. The germline V gene has CDR1 MNHEY and CDR2 SMNVEV (reference sequence). For the CDR3, the DNA is TGTGCCAGCAGTTCGACCTCACTCGGCGAGCAGTACTTC. It codes for CASSSTSLGEQYF.

There are a few counts of this clonotype. This CDR3 is CASMVSEGLYEQYF. The DNA of the CDR3 is TGCGCCAGCATGGTCTCGGAGGGACTCTACGAGCAGTACTTC. The chain has TRBV5-1 and TRBJ2-7; D may be TRBD2 (6 bases). CDR1 is SGHRS, CDR2 YFSETQ, per germline. CDR3 length: 14 residues. Trimming stripped 6 bases from V and 3 bases from J, with 16 bases between.

In this sample, this clonotype turned up a few times. The chain employs TRBV20-1 and TRBJ2-7, with D perhaps given as TRBD1 or TRBD2 (5 bases each). CDR1 is DFQATT and CDR2 is SNEGSKA in the germline V gene (reference sequence). The CDR3 is 15 amino acids. V lost 0 bases to trimming and J lost 3 bases, with 15 bases between them. The CDR3 sequence: CSARDHTGRIYEQYF. The CDR3 bases are TGCAGTGCTAGAGACCACACGGGACGAATCTACGAGCAGTACTTC.

This clonotype occurred many times. The rearrangement links TRBV5-1 to TRBJ2-4; the match to TRBD2 covers 10 bases. Germline V gene data show CDR1 as SGHRS and CDR2 as YFSETQ. Trimming at V came to 4 bases and at J to 3 bases, leaving 16 bases not matched to a gene. This CDR3 is 19 amino acids long. The CDR3 DNA sequence: TGCGCCAGCAGCATAATAGCGGGAGGCCCAACACAATACAAAAACATTCAGTACTTC. Translated: CASSIIAGGPTQYKNIQYF.

This chain connects TRBV20-1 to TRBJ2-6; D may correspond to TRBD1 or TRBD2 (5 bases each). This CDR3 is 13 amino acids long. Germline V gene sequence: CDR1 DFQATT, CDR2 SNEGSKA (reference sequence). Trimming shortened V by 6 bases and J by 0 bases, and 6 bases separated the two germline ends. The CDR3 DNA reads TGCAGTGCGGGACCCTCTGGGGCCAACGTCCTGACTTTC. It is translated as CSAGPSGANVLTF.

This rearrangement joins TRBV7-9 to TRBJ2-2, with a tentative D call TRBD2 (6 bases). Trimming cost V 3 bases and J 6 bases, with 20 bases left between them. The CDR3 sequence is 17 residues long. The V gene's germline CDR1 is SEHNR and CDR2 FQNEAQ (reference sequence). CDR3: CASSFQTGRRGAGELFF. DNA of the CDR3: TGTGCCAGCAGCTTCCAGACCGGTCGGAGGGGCGCCGGGGAGCTGTTTTTT.

The chain is built from TRBV6-6 and TRBJ1-5; D is unresolved. CDR1 and CDR2 (germline): MNHNY, SVGAGI (reference sequence). Trimming shortened V by 5 bases and J by 5 bases, and 10 bases separated the two germline ends. The CDR3 has 13 residues. CDR3 DNA sequence: TGTGCCAGCAGTCCGAACTCAGATCAGCCCCAGCATTTT. This gives the protein CASSPNSDQPQHF.

This clonotype has just one count. The chain joins TRBV7-3 to TRBJ2-5; D uncertain. Germline V gene data show CDR1 as SGHTA and CDR2 as FQGTGA. V was trimmed by 5 bases and J by 1 base, leaving 17 bases between them. The CDR3 spans 16 residues. The CDR3 loop reads CASSPKGSLCQETQYF. CDR3 bases: TGTGCCAGCAGCCCCAAAGGCAGCTTGTGCCAAGAGACCCAGTACTTC. Using reference TRBV7-3 and TRBJ2-5 for the parts outside the CDR3, the full variable domain is GAGVSQTPSNKVTEKGKYVELRCDPISGHTALYWYRQSLGQGPEFLIYFQGTGAADDSGLPNDRFFAVRPEGSVSTLKIQRTERGDSAVYLCASSPKGSLCQETQYFGPGTRLLVL.

This clonotype was found a few times. The V gene is TRBV4-2, the J gene TRBJ1-5; no clear D gene. The germline V and J ends were trimmed by 0 bases and 3 bases, with 12 bases remaining between them. Germline V lookup: CDR1 LGHNA, CDR2 YNFKEQ. The CDR3 is 16 amino acids. CDR3 in amino acids: CASSQDLNSFNQPQHF. The CDR3 coding sequence is TGTGCCAGCAGCCAAGATTTGAACAGCTTCAATCAGCCCCAGCATTTT.

V gene TRBV3-1 combines with J gene TRBJ2-3; 7 positions agree with TRBD1. V lost 2 bases, J lost 2 bases, and 7 bases stayed unmatched. Per the germline V gene, CDR1 is LGHDT and CDR2 is YNNKEL (reference sequence). The CDR3 has 16 amino acids. The DNA of the CDR3 is TGTGCCAGCAGCCAACTTACAGGGGTTGTCACAGATACGCAGTATTTT. Its translation is CASSQLTGVVTDTQYF.

As concerns this clonotype: A read error may be the cause here, since a much bigger clone is one base away. The chain couples TRBV4-1 to TRBJ2-1, with 10 bases that match TRBD1. The CDR3 loop spans 14 amino acids. The germline gives CDR1 MGHRA, CDR2 YSYEKL. The CDR3, as DNA: TGCGCCAGCAGCCAGGGACAGGGGTGGGATGAGAAGTTCTTC. This gives the protein CASSQGQGWDEKFF.